Listed here are 23 T cell receptor beta chains from one sample, sequenced in a study of control samples from healthy donors and cancer patients. Clones were read by immunoSEQ multiplex PCR, and TCRdb kept only the in-frame ones, dropping some. The sample shows 25,000 to 35,000 clones, around 79% of them seen only once. The sample comprised PBMCs. The receptors were gathered from a man between 60 and 70 years old with head and neck cancer.

V usage is TRBV7-6 and J usage is TRBJ1-5; D unclear. Looked up from germline, CDR1 is SGHVS and CDR2 is FNYEAQ. V shed 1 base and J shed 4 bases, with 2 bases lying between them. This CDR3 region has 12 residues. CDR3 nucleotides: TGTGCCAGCAGCTTAGTAAATCAGCCCCAGCATTTT. The encoded protein is CASSLVNQPQHF.

This clone turned up a few times. The V call is TRBV7-8, the J call TRBJ2-5; D is perhaps TRBD2 (7 bases). This CDR3 is 15 amino acids long. V gave up 5 bases and J gave up 1 base, with 14 bases separating them. Per the germline V gene, CDR1 is SGHVS and CDR2 is FQNEAQ. The CDR3 reads CASSPGGGLQETQYF. The CDR3 nucleotides are TGTGCCAGCAGCCCAGGCGGGGGCCTCCAAGAGACCCAGTACTTC.

V and J are TRBV9 and TRBJ1-1; the D gene is possibly TRBD1 (5 bases). This CDR3 contains 14 residues. Germline assignment: CDR1 SGDLS and CDR2 YYNGEE. With 0 bases removed from V and 7 bases from J, the gap between germline ends came to 13 bases. The CDR3 protein is CASSVAGWGFEAFF. The CDR3 nucleotides read TGTGCCAGCAGCGTAGCAGGGTGGGGGTTTGAAGCTTTCTTT. Supplemented by reference TRBV9 and TRBJ1-1, the full variable domain reads DSGVTQTPKHLITATGQRVTLRCSPRSGDLSVYWYQQSLDQGLQFLIQYYNGEERAKGNILERFSAQQFPDLHSELNLSSLELGDSALYFCASSVAGWGFEAFFGQGTRLTVV.

The table lists this clone with a few counts. The chain carries TRBV3-1 (or the pseudogene TRBV3-2) and TRBJ1-2, with a weak D call TRBD1 (6 bases). The CDR3 loop spans 14 amino acids. The germline CDR1 and CDR2 sequences are LGHDT and YNNKEL (reference sequence). Trimming removed 4 bases at V and 8 bases at J, with 17 bases between. The CDR3 sequence: CASSLQGSPWGYTF. For the CDR3, the DNA is TGTGCCAGCAGCCTGCAGGGGTCCCCCTGGGGCTACACCTTC.

On this clone: One junction end disagrees with the germline gene, perhaps due to a read error. Other DNA sequences in the sample encode the same CDR3. This chain uses TRBV5-5 with TRBJ2-2, with 10 bases that match TRBD2. Germline-derived CDR1 and CDR2 are SGHKS and YYEKEE (reference sequence). The CDR3 consists of 16 residues. The CDR3 DNA sequence: TGCGCCAGCAGCCAGACTAGCGGGTTAAACACCGGGGAGCTGTTTTTT. As protein: CASSQTSGLNTGELFF. Supplemented by reference TRBV5-5 and TRBJ2-2, the full variable domain reads DAGVTQSPTHLIKTRGQQVTLRCSPISGHKSVSWYQQVLGQGPQFIFQYYEKEERGRGNFPDRFSARQFPNYSSELNVNALLLGDSALYLCASSQTSGLNTGELFFGEGSRLTVL.

The chain joins TRBV7-2 to TRBJ2-7; 8 positions match TRBD2. In germline, CDR1 is SGHTA, CDR2 FQGNSA. J lost 0 bases, V lost 6 bases, and 4 bases had no gene match. The CDR3 totals 14 residues. Written as DNA, the CDR3 is TGTGCCAGCAGGCTAGCGGGTGGCTCCTACGAGCAGTACTTC. Its protein product is CASRLAGGSYEQYF. Looking up the rest from reference TRBV7-2 and TRBJ2-7 gives the full variable domain: GAGVSQSPSNKVTEKGKDVELRCDPISGHTALYWYRQSLGQGLEFLIYFQGNSAPDKSGLPSDRFSAERTGGSVSTLTIQRTQQEDSAVYLCASRLAGGSYEQYFGPGTRLTVT.

The chain couples TRBV28 to TRBJ1-3, with D unclear. The CDR3 covers 15 residues. V dropped 3 bases and J dropped 0 bases, with 9 bases sitting between them. The germline V gene encodes CDR1 MDHEN and CDR2 SYDVKM. CDR3 sequence (DNA): TGTGCCAGCAGTTTGTTGTCGAACTCTGGAAACACCATATATTTT. It is translated as CASSLLSNSGNTIYF. The whole variable domain, filled in from reference TRBV28 and TRBJ1-3, reads DVKVTQSSRYLVKRTGEKVFLECVQDMDHENMFWYRQDPGLGLRLIYFSYDVKMKEKGDIPEGYSVSREKKERFSLILESASTNQTSMYLCASSLLSNSGNTIYFGEGSWLTVV.

The chain uses TRBV19 and TRBJ2-1, with D possibly matching TRBD1 (5 bases). Trimming removed 6 bases at V and 4 bases at J, with 10 bases between. Germline CDR1 and CDR2: LNHDA and SQIVND (reference sequence). The CDR3 sequence is 13 residues long. The CDR3 loop is CASSLQEYNEQFF. CDR3 DNA: TGTGCCAGTAGCCTACAGGAGTACAATGAGCAGTTCTTC.

This clone appeared a single time. The CDR3, as DNA: TGTGCCAGCACAGGGACTCCCTACAATGAGCAGTTCTTC. It translates to CASTGTPYNEQFF. V and J are TRBV28 and TRBJ2-1, with a tentative D call TRBD2 (6 bases). This CDR3 spans 13 amino acids. CDR1 is MDHEN, CDR2 SYDVKM, per germline. Trimming pared 7 bases from V and 2 bases from J, leaving 9 bases between.

The chain has TRBV19 and TRBJ1-2; the match to TRBD1 covers 7 bases. V was pared by 7 bases and J by 2 bases, with 4 bases of the junction left unmatched. The CDR3 consists of 13 residues. Germline V lookup: CDR1 LNHDA, CDR2 SQIVND (reference sequence). Written as DNA, the CDR3 is TGTGCCAGTACTGACAGGGCCAACTATGGCTACACCTTC. This encodes CASTDRANYGYTF.

V and J are TRBV5-6 and TRBJ2-3; 7 positions match TRBD2. In germline, CDR1 is SGHDT, CDR2 YYEEEE. With V trimmed by 4 bases and J by 2 bases, 7 bases remained unmatched. CDR3 length equals 15 residues. CDR3 protein: CASSARRGNTDTQYF. The CDR3, as DNA: TGTGCCAGCAGCGCCAGGCGGGGGAACACAGATACGCAGTATTTT.

This chain joins TRBV3-1 (or the pseudogene TRBV3-2) and TRBJ2-4; D is unresolved. The CDR3 spans 18 residues. The ends were cut back, 0 bases at V and 0 bases at J, with 15 bases in the middle. The V gene's germline CDR1 is LGHDT and CDR2 YNNKEL (reference sequence). DNA of the CDR3: TGTGCCAGCAGCCAAGATTTTGTATTGGAGCTAGCCAAAAACATTCAGTACTTC. Translating gives CASSQDFVLELAKNIQYF.

The table lists this clone with a few counts. CDR3 bases: TGTGCCAGCAGTTTTGTTGCCAGGGCGTACGAGCAGTACTTC. This sequence encodes CASSFVARAYEQYF. This sequence joins TRBV28 and TRBJ2-7, with D possibly TRBD1 on 5 matching bases. The germline gives CDR1 MDHEN, CDR2 SYDVKM. The CDR3 is made up of 14 amino acids. The V end was cut by 3 bases, the J end by 4 bases, with 13 bases between.

The J gene is TRBJ1-4, the V gene TRBV5-1; 7 bases are a match to TRBD1. Per germline, CDR1 SGHRS and CDR2 YFSETQ. Trimming took 4 bases from V and 0 from J; bases not matched to a gene: 3. The CDR3 has 15 residues. The CDR3 region is CASSGTAATNEKLFF. In nucleotides, the CDR3 is TGCGCCAGCAGCGGGACAGCTGCAACTAATGAAAAACTGTTTTTT.

The chain links TRBV9 to TRBJ2-5, with D hard to call. Looked up from germline, CDR1 is SGDLS and CDR2 is YYNGEE. The CDR3 length is 13 residues. With 3 bases removed from V and 5 bases from J, the gap between germline ends came to 11 bases. The CDR3 bases are TGTGCCAGCAGCGATCGGTCCTCGGAGACCCAGTACTTC. This gives the protein CASSDRSSETQYF.

The chain recombines TRBV5-6 with TRBJ1-2, with D possibly TRBD1 on 5 matching bases. The CDR3 is 17 amino acids. Trimming cost V 2 bases and J 0 bases, with 17 bases left between them. Germline assignment: CDR1 SGHDT and CDR2 YYEEEE. CDR3 sequence: CASSLSPSPGPNYGYTF. The CDR3 region has the DNA TGTGCCAGCAGCTTATCCCCCTCGCCAGGGCCTAACTATGGCTACACCTTC.

Of note for this clone: The same CDR3 arises from other DNA sequences in this sample as well. The chain is built from TRBV6-4 and TRBJ2-3; 12 nucleotides match TRBD2. The CDR3 runs to 15 residues. Trimming at V came to 2 bases and at J to 3 bases, leaving 0 bases not matched to a gene. Germline V gives CDR1 MRHNA, CDR2 SNTAGT. In DNA, the CDR3 is TGTGCCAGCAGTGACGGGACTAGCGGGACAGATACGCAGTATTTT. Its translation: CASSDGTSGTDTQYF.

The chain joins TRBV9 to TRBJ1-4; 7 bases are a match to TRBD1. This CDR3 has 15 residues. In germline, CDR1 is SGDLS, CDR2 YYNGEE. With V trimmed by 2 bases and J by 4 bases, 5 bases remained unmatched. The CDR3 sequence is CASSVRQGNNEKLFF. DNA for the CDR3: TGTGCCAGCAGCGTGCGACAGGGAAATAATGAAAAACTGTTTTTT.

V usage is TRBV6-2 or TRBV6-3 and J usage is TRBJ1-5; the D is unclear. V was shortened by 0 bases and J by 1 base, with 4 bases between the two germline ends. The V gene's germline CDR1 is MNHEY and CDR2 SVGEGT. The CDR3 is made up of 14 amino acids. The CDR3 reads CASSYSTSNQPQHF. CDR3 sequence (DNA): TGTGCCAGCAGTTACTCAACCAGCAATCAGCCCCAGCATTTT.

This clone was found once. V is TRBV14 and J is TRBJ2-2, with D possibly being TRBD1 (7 bases). Germline V CDR1 and CDR2: SGHDN, FVKESK. V lost 1 base, J lost 1 base, and 16 bases lay in between. The CDR3 is made up of 18 amino acids. This CDR3 reads CASSQALFRGENTGELFF. Here the CDR3 DNA reads TGTGCCAGCAGCCAAGCCCTCTTCAGGGGGGAGAACACCGGGGAGCTGTTTTTT.

This clone turned up a few times. The chain links TRBV23-1 to TRBJ2-7; D call uncertain. TRBV23-1 is an open reading frame whose function is uncertain. The CDR3 has 15 amino acids. Trimming pared 2 bases from V and 1 base from J, leaving 12 bases between. As DNA, the CDR3 is TGCGCCAGCAGTCAACCGACACTCTCATCCTACGAGCAGTACTTC. Its protein product is CASSQPTLSSYEQYF.

The chain employs TRBV18 and TRBJ1-4, with D possibly being TRBD1 (6 bases). Germline assignment: CDR1 KGHSH and CDR2 LQKENI. The CDR3 loop spans 17 amino acids. The V gene lost 4 bases and the J gene lost 0 bases, with 15 bases spanning the gap. The CDR3 nucleotides read TGTGCCAGCTCACGGGGGGCAAGCACCGCAACTAATGAAAAACTGTTTTTT. Its protein is CASSRGASTATNEKLFF.

V gene TRBV7-9 combines with J gene TRBJ2-7; the match to TRBD2 covers 7 bases. Trimming at V came to 4 bases and at J to 1 base, leaving 7 bases not matched to a gene. CDR1 is SEHNR, CDR2 FQNEAQ, per germline (reference sequence). CDR3 length equals 15 residues. This CDR3 is CASSSRTSSSYEQYF. Here the CDR3 DNA reads TGTGCCAGCAGCTCCAGGACTAGTTCTTCCTACGAGCAGTACTTC.